Listed here are 2 T cell receptor beta chains from one sample, sequenced in a study of identical twins. TCRdb used MiXCR to reprocess the 5' RACE reads, holding one entry per CDR3 protein. The sample carries under 900,000 distinct CDR3 sequences, more than 9% recorded once. These same data were also listed under a study on yellow fever vaccine responses in identical twins.

The specimen was PBMCs. These TCRs come from a woman aged 18-29 years in good health.

This chain connects TRBV7-6 to TRBJ2-2, with D maybe TRBD2 (7 bases). V dropped 5 bases and J dropped 5 bases, with 21 bases sitting between them. The CDR3 sequence is 17 residues long. Germline loops: CDR1 SGHVS, CDR2 FNYEAQ. The CDR3 sequence is CASSPRGVKGGTGELFF. Here the CDR3 DNA reads TGTGCCAGCAGCCCTAGGGGGGTGAAGGGAGGGACCGGGGAGCTGTTTTTT. Full variable domain (rest looked up from reference TRBV7-6 and TRBJ2-2): GAGVSQSPRYKVTKRGQDVALRCDPISGHVSLYWYRQALGQGPEFLTYFNYEAQQDKSGLPNDRFSAERPEGSISTLTIQRTEQRDSAMYRCASSPRGVKGGTGELFFGEGSRLTVL.

This clonotype was counted between two and nine times. This chain uses TRBV9 with TRBJ2-5; tentatively, D is TRBD2 (6 bases). CDR1 and CDR2 (germline): SGDLS, YYNGEE. V dropped 1 base and J dropped 2 bases, with 12 bases sitting between them. This CDR3 has 15 residues. CDR3: CASSVWGEPQETQYF. Here the CDR3 DNA reads TGTGCCAGCAGCGTATGGGGGGAGCCACAAGAGACCCAGTACTTC.